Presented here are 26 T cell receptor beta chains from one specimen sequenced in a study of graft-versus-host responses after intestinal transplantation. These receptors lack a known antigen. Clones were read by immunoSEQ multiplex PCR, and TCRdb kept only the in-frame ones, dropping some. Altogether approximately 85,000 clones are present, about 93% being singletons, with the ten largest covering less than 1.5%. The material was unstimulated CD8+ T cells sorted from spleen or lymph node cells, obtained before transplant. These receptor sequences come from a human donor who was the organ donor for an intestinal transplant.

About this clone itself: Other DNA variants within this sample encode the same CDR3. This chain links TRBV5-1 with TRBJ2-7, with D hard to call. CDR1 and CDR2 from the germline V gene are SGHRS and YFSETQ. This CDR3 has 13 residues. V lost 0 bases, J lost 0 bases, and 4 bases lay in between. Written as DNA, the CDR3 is TGCGCCAGCAGCTTGGGCAGCTCCTACGAGCAGTACTTC. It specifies CASSLGSSYEQYF.

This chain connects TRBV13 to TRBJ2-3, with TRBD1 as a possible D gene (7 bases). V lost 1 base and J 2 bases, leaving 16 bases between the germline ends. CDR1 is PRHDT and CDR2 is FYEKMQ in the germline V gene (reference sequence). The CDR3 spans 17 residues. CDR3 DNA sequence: TGTGCCAGCAGCTTAGTGGGACCAGGGGGGAACACAGATACGCAGTATTTT. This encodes CASSLVGPGGNTDTQYF. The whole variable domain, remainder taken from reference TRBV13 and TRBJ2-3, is AAGVIQSPRHLIKEKRETATLKCYPIPRHDTVYWYQQGPGQDPQFLISFYEKMQSDKGSIPDRFSAQQFSDYHSELNMSSLELGDSALYFCASSLVGPGGNTDTQYFGPGTRLTVL.

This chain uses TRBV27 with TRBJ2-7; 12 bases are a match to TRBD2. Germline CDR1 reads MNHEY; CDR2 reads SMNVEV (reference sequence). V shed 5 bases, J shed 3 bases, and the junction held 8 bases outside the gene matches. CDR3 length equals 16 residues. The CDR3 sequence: CASSVLLAGGVYEQYF. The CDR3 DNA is TGTGCCAGCAGTGTATTGCTAGCGGGGGGGGTCTACGAGCAGTACTTC.

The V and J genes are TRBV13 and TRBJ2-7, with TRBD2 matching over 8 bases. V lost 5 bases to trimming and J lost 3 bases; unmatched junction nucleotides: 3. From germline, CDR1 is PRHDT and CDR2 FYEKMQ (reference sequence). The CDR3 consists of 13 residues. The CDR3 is CASSHTSGYEQYF. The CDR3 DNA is TGTGCCAGCAGCCATACTAGCGGCTACGAGCAGTACTTC.

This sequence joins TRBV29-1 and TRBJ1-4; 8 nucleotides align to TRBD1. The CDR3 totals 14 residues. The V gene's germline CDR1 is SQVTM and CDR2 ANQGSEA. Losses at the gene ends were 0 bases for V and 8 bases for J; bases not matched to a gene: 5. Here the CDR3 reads CSVEDVTGAEKLFF. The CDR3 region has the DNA TGCAGCGTTGAAGACGTGACAGGGGCCGAAAAACTGTTTTTT.

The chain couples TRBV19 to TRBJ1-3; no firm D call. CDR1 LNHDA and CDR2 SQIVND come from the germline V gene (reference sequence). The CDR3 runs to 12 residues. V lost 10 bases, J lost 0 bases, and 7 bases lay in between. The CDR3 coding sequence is TGTGCCACTTCCCCCTCTGGAAACACCATATATTTT. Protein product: CATSPSGNTIYF.

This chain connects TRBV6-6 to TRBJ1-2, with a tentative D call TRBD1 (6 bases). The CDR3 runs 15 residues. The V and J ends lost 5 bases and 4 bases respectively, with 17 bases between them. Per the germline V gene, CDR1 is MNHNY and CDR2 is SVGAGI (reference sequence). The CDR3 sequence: CASSPDEDRLYGYTF. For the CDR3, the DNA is TGTGCCAGCAGTCCCGATGAGGACAGACTCTATGGCTACACCTTC.

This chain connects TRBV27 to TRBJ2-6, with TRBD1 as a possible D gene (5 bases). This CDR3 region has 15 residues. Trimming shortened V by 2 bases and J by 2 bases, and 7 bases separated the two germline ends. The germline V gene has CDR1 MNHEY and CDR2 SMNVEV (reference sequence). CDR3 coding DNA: TGTGCCAGCAGTTTAAGGGGTACTGGGGCCAACGTCCTGACTTTC. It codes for CASSLRGTGANVLTF.

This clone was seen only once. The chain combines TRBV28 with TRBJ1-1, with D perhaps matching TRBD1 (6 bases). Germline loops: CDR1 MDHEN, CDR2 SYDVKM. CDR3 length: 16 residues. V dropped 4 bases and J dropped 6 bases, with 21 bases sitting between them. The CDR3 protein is CASSSEGEGGSPEAFF. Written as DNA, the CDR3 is TGTGCCAGCAGTTCCGAAGGGGAGGGGGGCTCCCCTGAAGCTTTCTTT.

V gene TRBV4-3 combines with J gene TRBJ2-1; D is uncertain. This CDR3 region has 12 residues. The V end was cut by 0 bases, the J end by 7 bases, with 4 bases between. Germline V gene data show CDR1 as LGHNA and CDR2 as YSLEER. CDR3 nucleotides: TGCGCCAGCAGCCAAGATCAAAATGAGCAGTTCTTC. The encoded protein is CASSQDQNEQFF.

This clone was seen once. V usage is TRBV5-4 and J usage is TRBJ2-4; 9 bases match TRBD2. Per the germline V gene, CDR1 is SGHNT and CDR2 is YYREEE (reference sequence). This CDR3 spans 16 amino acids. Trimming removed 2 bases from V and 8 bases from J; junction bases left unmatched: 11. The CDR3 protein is CASSFMSSGEGDIQYF. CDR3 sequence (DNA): TGTGCCAGCAGCTTCATGTCTAGCGGGGAGGGAGACATTCAGTACTTC.

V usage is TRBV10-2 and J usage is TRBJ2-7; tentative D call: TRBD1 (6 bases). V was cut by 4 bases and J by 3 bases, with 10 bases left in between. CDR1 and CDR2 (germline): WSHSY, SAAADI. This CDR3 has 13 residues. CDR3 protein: CASSVQGNYEQYF. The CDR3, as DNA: TGCGCCAGCAGTGTTCAGGGGAACTACGAGCAGTACTTC.

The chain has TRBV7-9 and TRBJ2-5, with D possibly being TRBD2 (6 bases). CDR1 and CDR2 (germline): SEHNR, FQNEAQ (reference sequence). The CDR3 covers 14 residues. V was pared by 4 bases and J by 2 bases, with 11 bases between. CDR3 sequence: CASSYGLPQETQYF. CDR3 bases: TGTGCCAGCAGCTACGGACTACCACAAGAGACCCAGTACTTC.

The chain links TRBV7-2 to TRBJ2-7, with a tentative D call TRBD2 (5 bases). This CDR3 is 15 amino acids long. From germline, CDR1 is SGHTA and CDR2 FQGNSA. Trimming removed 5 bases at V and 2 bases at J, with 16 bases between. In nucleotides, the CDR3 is TGTGCCAGCAGCCCACAAGGGAGCCCCCCCTACGAGCAGTACTTC. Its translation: CASSPQGSPPYEQYF.

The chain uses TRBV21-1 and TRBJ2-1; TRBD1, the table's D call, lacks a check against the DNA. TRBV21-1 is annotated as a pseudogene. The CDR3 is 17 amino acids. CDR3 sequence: CASSPPGTPTGPNEQFF. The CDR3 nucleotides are TGTGCCAGCAGCCCCCCCGGGACGCCTACAGGGCCCAATGAGCAGTTCTTC.

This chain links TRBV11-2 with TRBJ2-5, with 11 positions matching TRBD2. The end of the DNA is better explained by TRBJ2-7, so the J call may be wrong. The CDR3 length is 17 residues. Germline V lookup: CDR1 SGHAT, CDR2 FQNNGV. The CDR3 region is CASSLQLSGRGLYEQYF. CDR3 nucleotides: TGTGCCAGCAGCCTACAACTTAGCGGGAGGGGGCTCTACGAGCAGTACTTC.

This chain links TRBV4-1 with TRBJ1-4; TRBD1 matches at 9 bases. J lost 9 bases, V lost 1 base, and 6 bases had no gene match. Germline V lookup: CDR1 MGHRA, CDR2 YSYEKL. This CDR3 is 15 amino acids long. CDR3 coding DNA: TGCGCCAGCAGCCAAGTCGGACAGGGGAGGAAAAAACTGTTTTTT. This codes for CASSQVGQGRKKLFF.

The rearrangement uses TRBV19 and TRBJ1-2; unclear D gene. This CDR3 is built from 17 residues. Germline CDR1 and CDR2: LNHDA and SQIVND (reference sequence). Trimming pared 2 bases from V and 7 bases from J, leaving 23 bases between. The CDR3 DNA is TGTGCCAGTAGTATATTACACGCGAGTGGAGGATATAGTGGCTACACCTTC. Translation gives CASSILHASGGYSGYTF.

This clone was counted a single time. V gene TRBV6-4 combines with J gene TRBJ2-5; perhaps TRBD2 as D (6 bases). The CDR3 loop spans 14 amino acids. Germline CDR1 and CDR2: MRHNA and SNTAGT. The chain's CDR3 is CAQTTRREVGTQYF. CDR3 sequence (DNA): TGTGCTCAGACCACGCGCAGGGAGGTTGGGACCCAGTACTTC.

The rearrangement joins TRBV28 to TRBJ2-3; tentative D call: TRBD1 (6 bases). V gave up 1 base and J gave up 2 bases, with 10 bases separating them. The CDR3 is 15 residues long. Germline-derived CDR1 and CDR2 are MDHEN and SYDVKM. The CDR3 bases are TGTGCCAGCAGTTTATTTCCGGGACACACAGATACGCAGTATTTT. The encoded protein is CASSLFPGHTDTQYF.

CDR3 sequence: CASSEWTGRSSYNSPLHF. For the CDR3, the DNA is TGTGCCAGCAGTGAATGGACAGGGCGAAGCTCCTATAATTCACCCCTCCACTTT. This chain uses TRBV2 with TRBJ1-6, with 8 positions matching TRBD1. Germline CDR1 and CDR2: SNHLY and FYNNEI. The V and J ends lost 2 bases and 0 bases, in that order; junction bases with no gene match: 6. The CDR3 is 18 amino acids.

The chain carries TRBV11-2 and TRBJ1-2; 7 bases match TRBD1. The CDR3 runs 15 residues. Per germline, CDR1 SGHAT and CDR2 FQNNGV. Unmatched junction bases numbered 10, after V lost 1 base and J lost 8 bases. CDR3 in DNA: TGTGCCAGCAGCTTAGCGGCCAGGGGGAGTTCAGGCTACACCTTC. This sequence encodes CASSLAARGSSGYTF.

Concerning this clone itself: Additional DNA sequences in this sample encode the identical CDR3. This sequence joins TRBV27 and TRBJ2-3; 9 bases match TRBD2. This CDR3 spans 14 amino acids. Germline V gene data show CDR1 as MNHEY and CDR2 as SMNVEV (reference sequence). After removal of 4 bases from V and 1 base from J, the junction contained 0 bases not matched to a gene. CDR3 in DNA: TGTGCCAGCAGTTGGACTAGCGGCACAGATACGCAGTATTTT. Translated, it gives CASSWTSGTDTQYF.

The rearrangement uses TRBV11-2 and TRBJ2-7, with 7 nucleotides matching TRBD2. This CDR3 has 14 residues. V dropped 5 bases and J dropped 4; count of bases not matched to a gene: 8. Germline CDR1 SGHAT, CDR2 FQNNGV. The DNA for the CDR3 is TGTGCCAGCAGCCACCGGGAGGACGGGTACGAGCAGTACTTC. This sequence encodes CASSHREDGYEQYF.

For the CDR3, the DNA is TGTGCCAGCAGCTCTAGCGGGGGGGGCGTCGAGCAGTACTTC. It encodes CASSSSGGGVEQYF. The chain joins TRBV7-2 to TRBJ2-7, with 12 bases aligning to TRBD2. The CDR3 length is 14 residues. The V gene's germline CDR1 is SGHTA and CDR2 FQGNSA. Trimming removed 4 bases from V and 6 bases from J; junction bases left unmatched: 4.

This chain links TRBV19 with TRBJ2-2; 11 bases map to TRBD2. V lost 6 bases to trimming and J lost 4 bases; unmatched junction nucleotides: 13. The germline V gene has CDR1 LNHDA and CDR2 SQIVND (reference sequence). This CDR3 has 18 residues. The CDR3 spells CASREITGTSGSTGELFF. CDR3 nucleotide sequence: TGTGCCAGTAGGGAAATTACTGGGACTAGCGGTTCCACCGGGGAGCTGTTTTTT.